A selection of T cell receptor beta chains follows, all from one sample in a study of CD8 T cells in Susac syndrome. TCRdb reprocessed the immunoSEQ multiplex PCR reads with MiXCR, giving one entry per CDR3 protein. The table lists 250,000 to 300,000 distinct CDR3 sequences, about 91% of them singletons. Material: CD8+ T cells from PBMCs. These receptors all come from a human donor with multiple sclerosis. Each CDR3 is given with its conserved first and last residue. Size tells how often a clone was seen (once, few, many) or the class of an expanded clone, and some rows leave it out.

clone size: .; J gene: TRBJ2-5; V gene: TRBV18; CDR3 protein: CASSPGPRETQYF
clone size: .; J gene: TRBJ1-1; V gene: TRBV4-1; CDR3 protein: CASSLTGTGVHIFMNTEAFF
clone size: once; J gene: TRBJ2-5; V gene: TRBV5-4; CDR3 protein: CASSSRGDFQETQYF
clone size: .; J gene: TRBJ2-7; V gene: TRBV20-1; CDR3 protein: CSARVLVAYEQYF
clone size: few; J gene: TRBJ1-1; V gene: TRBV6-1; CDR3 protein: CASRVGDGMNAEAFF
clone size: few; J gene: TRBJ2-7; V gene: TRBV9; CDR3 protein: CASSQRPTSGSSYEQYF
clone size: .; J gene: TRBJ2-7; V gene: TRBV10-3; CDR3 protein: CAISEVAVNYEQYF
clone size: .; J gene: TRBJ2-7; V gene: TRBV28; CDR3 protein: CASSDGQGGFYEQYF
clone size: .; J gene: TRBJ2-3; V gene: TRBV27; CDR3 protein: CASSLKQRTDTQYF
clone size: .; J gene: TRBJ2-1; V gene: TRBV7-9; CDR3 protein: CATFIAGVNEQFF
clone size: .; J gene: TRBJ1-4; V gene: TRBV27; CDR3 protein: CASSPTTGEDEKLFF
clone size: .; J gene: TRBJ1-2; V gene: TRBV9; CDR3 protein: CASTGEDYGYTF
clone size: .; J gene: TRBJ1-1; V gene: TRBV19; CDR3 protein: CASAFQGATEAFF
clone size: .; J gene: TRBJ1-3; V gene: TRBV7-2; CDR3 protein: CASSPSGNTIYF
clone size: .; J gene: TRBJ2-1; V gene: TRBV7-9; CDR3 protein: CASSAVERSSYNEQFF
clone size: .; J gene: TRBJ2-5; V gene: TRBV6-2/TRBV6-3; CDR3 protein: CASRQIPGLAGVGETQYF
clone size: .; J gene: TRBJ1-1; V gene: TRBV11-2; CDR3 protein: CASSFYRGNTEAFF
clone size: .; J gene: TRBJ2-3; V gene: TRBV7-2; CDR3 protein: CASSLAGTRTDTQYF
clone size: once; J gene: TRBJ2-3; V gene: TRBV25-1; CDR3 protein: CASWGPGGTDTQYF
clone size: .; J gene: TRBJ2-4; V gene: TRBV7-9; CDR3 protein: CASSLPSSRSSLAKNIQYF
clone size: once; J gene: TRBJ2-1; V gene: TRBV25-1; CDR3 protein: CASSPGVEYNEQFF
clone size: .; J gene: TRBJ2-2; V gene: TRBV29-1; CDR3 protein: CSVWDRGIKSGTGELFF
clone size: .; J gene: TRBJ2-5; V gene: TRBV7-9; CDR3 protein: CASSSRVGDQETQYF
clone size: .; J gene: TRBJ1-2; V gene: TRBV9; CDR3 protein: CASSGHSGSYGYTF
clone size: .; J gene: TRBJ2-2; V gene: TRBV27; CDR3 protein: CASSSGANTGELFF
clone size: .; J gene: TRBJ2-7; V gene: TRBV25-1; CDR3 protein: CASRVGLYEQYF
clone size: .; J gene: TRBJ2-1; V gene: TRBV29-1; CDR3 protein: CSVPLAGVRIPPSYNEQFF
clone size: .; J gene: TRBJ2-3; V gene: TRBV19; CDR3 protein: CASSIGQGHMDTQYF
clone size: .; J gene: TRBJ1-3; V gene: TRBV12-3/TRBV12-4; CDR3 protein: CASSARVAGNTIYF
clone size: .; J gene: TRBJ2-3; V gene: TRBV2; CDR3 protein: CASISEGEGTDTQYF
clone size: .; J gene: TRBJ2-7; V gene: TRBV14; CDR3 protein: CASSFRDTFQQYF
clone size: .; J gene: TRBJ1-5; V gene: TRBV30; CDR3 protein: CAWSEGLGDQPQHF
clone size: few; J gene: TRBJ2-7; V gene: TRBV12-3/TRBV12-4; CDR3 protein: CASSLGLAGDEQYF
clone size: .; J gene: TRBJ2-6; V gene: TRBV3-1; CDR3 protein: CASSQDVTVSGANVLTF
clone size: .; J gene: TRBJ1-1; V gene: TRBV12-3/TRBV12-4; CDR3 protein: CASSSDRETANTEAFF
clone size: .; J gene: TRBJ1-5; V gene: TRBV15; CDR3 protein: CATSRDLGGNQPQHF
clone size: few; J gene: TRBJ2-3; V gene: TRBV7-9; CDR3 protein: CASSRDTQYF
clone size: .; J gene: TRBJ2-6; V gene: TRBV18; CDR3 protein: CASSPPEGFGSGANVLTF
clone size: .; J gene: TRBJ2-1; V gene: TRBV7-9; CDR3 protein: CASSYSGRSNEQFF
clone size: few; J gene: TRBJ2-7; V gene: TRBV6-1; CDR3 protein: CASSEAPLASHEQYF
clone size: .; J gene: TRBJ2-7; V gene: TRBV30; CDR3 protein: CAWSFGTATYEQYF
clone size: .; J gene: TRBJ2-7; V gene: TRBV28; CDR3 protein: CASSSQYEQYF
clone size: few; J gene: TRBJ1-2; V gene: TRBV19; CDR3 protein: CASSGTGYGYTF
clone size: .; J gene: TRBJ1-1; V gene: TRBV6-4; CDR3 protein: CASRRTGRGAEAFF
clone size: .; J gene: TRBJ2-5; V gene: TRBV4-1; CDR3 protein: CASSQEGGETQYF
clone size: .; J gene: TRBJ2-1; V gene: TRBV2; CDR3 protein: CASFIGTAYNEQFF
clone size: once; J gene: TRBJ1-2; V gene: TRBV28; CDR3 protein: CASSLGDRSNYGYTF
clone size: .; J gene: TRBJ2-1; V gene: TRBV19; CDR3 protein: CASSIDQGPPAYNEQFF
clone size: .; J gene: TRBJ2-1; V gene: TRBV27; CDR3 protein: CASSLSRFNEQFF
clone size: .; J gene: TRBJ2-1; V gene: TRBV9; CDR3 protein: CASSGSGLKYNEQFF
clone size: .; J gene: TRBJ2-7; V gene: TRBV20-1; CDR3 protein: CSARDHRELRNEQYF
clone size: once; J gene: TRBJ2-3; V gene: TRBV13; CDR3 protein: CASSLGLAEAGDTQYF
clone size: .; J gene: TRBJ1-6; V gene: TRBV4-1; CDR3 protein: CASSEGPHRAGNSPLHF
clone size: .; J gene: TRBJ2-3; V gene: TRBV30; CDR3 protein: CAWSVGDTDTQYF
clone size: .; J gene: TRBJ2-1; V gene: TRBV29-1; CDR3 protein: CSVPGLAGDNEQFF
clone size: .; J gene: TRBJ2-7; V gene: TRBV29-1; CDR3 protein: CSVEVRLRQGNEQYF
clone size: .; J gene: TRBJ2-3; V gene: TRBV25-1; CDR3 protein: CASSEHRVSRTDTQYF
clone size: .; J gene: TRBJ2-1; V gene: TRBV28; CDR3 protein: CVTGSMREGTEQFF
clone size: .; J gene: TRBJ2-1; V gene: TRBV27; CDR3 protein: CASSILKGSYNEQFF
clone size: .; J gene: TRBJ1-6; V gene: TRBV27; CDR3 protein: CASSFRGLNSPLHF